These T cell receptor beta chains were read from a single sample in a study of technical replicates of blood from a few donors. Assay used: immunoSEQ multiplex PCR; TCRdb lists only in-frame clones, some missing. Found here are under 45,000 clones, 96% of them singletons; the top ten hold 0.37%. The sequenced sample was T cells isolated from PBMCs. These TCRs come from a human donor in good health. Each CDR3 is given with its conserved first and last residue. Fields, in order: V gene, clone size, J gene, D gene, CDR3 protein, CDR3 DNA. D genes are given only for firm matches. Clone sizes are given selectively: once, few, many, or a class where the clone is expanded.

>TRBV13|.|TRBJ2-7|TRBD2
CASSLRLAGERSYEQYF
TGTGCCAGCAGCCTAAGACTAGCGGGAGAGCGGTCCTACGAGCAGTACTTC
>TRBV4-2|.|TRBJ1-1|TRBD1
CASSPLGTGHLDTEAFF
TGTGCCAGCAGCCCTCTCGGGACAGGACACCTTGACACTGAAGCTTTCTTT
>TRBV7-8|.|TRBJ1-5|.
CASSLGAQPQHF
TGTGCCAGCAGCTTGGGGGCTCAGCCCCAGCATTTT
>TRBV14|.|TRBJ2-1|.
CASSQILGGTYNEQFF
TGTGCCAGCAGCCAGATCCTCGGCGGGACCTACAATGAGCAGTTCTTC
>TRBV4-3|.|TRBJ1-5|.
CATYQPQHF
TGCGCCACCTATCAGCCCCAGCATTTT
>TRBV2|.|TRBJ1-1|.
CASSEFRLGAFF
TGTGCCAGCAGTGAATTCAGGTTAGGAGCTTTCTTT
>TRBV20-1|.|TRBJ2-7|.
CSASGSYEQYF
TGCAGTGCTAGCGGGAGCTACGAGCAGTACTTC
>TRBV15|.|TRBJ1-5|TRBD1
CATRPDRGVGNQPQHF
TGTGCCACCCGGCCAGACAGGGGAGTTGGCAATCAGCCCCAGCATTTT
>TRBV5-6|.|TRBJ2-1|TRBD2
CASRSRPVAGLLNEQFF
TGTGCCAGCAGATCCCGCCCGGTAGCGGGACTGCTCAATGAGCAGTTCTTC
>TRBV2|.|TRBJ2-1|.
CASRKPPPGYEQFF
TGTGCCAGCAGGAAGCCCCCTCCAGGGTATGAGCAGTTCTTC
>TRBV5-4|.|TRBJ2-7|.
CASSFLEDEQYF
TGTGCCAGCAGCTTTCTGGAGGACGAGCAGTACTTC
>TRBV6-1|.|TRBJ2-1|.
CASNPDRNYNEQFF
TGTGCCAGCAATCCCGACAGGAATTACAATGAGCAGTTCTTC
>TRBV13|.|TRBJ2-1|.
CASSSRIDEQFF
TGTGCCAGCAGCTCTAGGATCGATGAGCAGTTCTTC
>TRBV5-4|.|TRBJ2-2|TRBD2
CASSLAGGPKGAGELFF
TGTGCCAGCAGCCTAGCGGGAGGGCCAAAAGGAGCCGGGGAGCTGTTTTTT
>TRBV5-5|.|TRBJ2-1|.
CASSSAANSYNEQFF
TGTGCCAGCAGCTCCGCGGCGAACTCCTACAATGAGCAGTTCTTC
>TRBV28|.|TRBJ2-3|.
CASSLKLSGISTDTQYF
TGTGCCAGCAGTTTAAAATTGTCGGGAATAAGCACAGATACGCAGTATTTT
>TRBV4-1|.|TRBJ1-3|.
CASSPRGAGNTIYF
TGCGCCAGCAGCCCCCGGGGAGCTGGAAACACCATATATTTT
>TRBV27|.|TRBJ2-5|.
CASSLPGSETQYF
TGTGCCAGCAGTTTACCGGGATCTGAGACCCAGTACTTC
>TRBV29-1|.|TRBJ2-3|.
CSVTSTDTQYF
TGCAGCGTTACTAGCACAGATACGCAGTATTTT
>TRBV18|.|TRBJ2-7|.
CASSPTGIESYEQYF
TGTGCCAGCTCACCAACCGGGATAGAATCCTACGAGCAGTACTTC
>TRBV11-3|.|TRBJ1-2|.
CASSAQGSYGYTF
TGTGCCAGCAGCGCACAGGGAAGCTATGGCTACACCTTC
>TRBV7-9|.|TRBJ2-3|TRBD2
CASSPLAGAADTQYF
TGTGCCAGCAGTCCACTAGCGGGAGCCGCCGATACGCAGTATTTT
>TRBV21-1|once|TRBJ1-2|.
CASSKALGTGGYGYTF
TGTGCCAGCAGCAAAGCGCTAGGCACAGGGGGCTATGGCTACACCTTC
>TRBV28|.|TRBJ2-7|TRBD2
CASSQGLAASYEQYF
TGTGCCAGCAGCCAGGGACTAGCGGCATCCTACGAGCAGTACTTC
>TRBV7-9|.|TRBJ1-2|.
CASSFNDRSGYTF
TGTGCCAGCAGCTTCAACGACAGGTCTGGCTACACCTTC
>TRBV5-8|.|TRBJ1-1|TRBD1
CASSLALQGTEAFF
TGTGCCAGCAGCTTGGCCCTACAGGGGACTGAAGCTTTCTTT
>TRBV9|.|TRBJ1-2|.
CASSVKPHGDSYGYTF
TGTGCCAGCAGCGTAAAACCCCATGGAGATTCCTATGGCTACACCTTC
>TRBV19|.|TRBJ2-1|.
CASSPQLEEQFF
TGTGCCAGTAGTCCGCAGCTAGAGGAGCAGTTCTTC
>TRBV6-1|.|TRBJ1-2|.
CASSERQGSVIDYGYTF
TGTGCCAGCAGTGAAAGGCAGGGGTCAGTCATAGACTATGGCTACACCTTC
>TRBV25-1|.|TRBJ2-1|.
CASSEFVLRSSYNEQFF
TGTGCCAGCAGTGAATTTGTTCTCAGGTCCTCCTACAATGAGCAGTTCTTC
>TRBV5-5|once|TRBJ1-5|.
CASSLAPGEKGNQPQHF
TGTGCCAGCAGCTTGGCCCCGGGGGAAAAAGGCAATCAGCCCCAGCATTTT
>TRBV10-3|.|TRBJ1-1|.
CAISVDSKAEAFF
TGTGCCATCAGTGTGGACAGTAAAGCGGAAGCTTTCTTT
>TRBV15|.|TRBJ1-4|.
CATSRDRTNEKLFF
TGTGCCACCAGCAGAGATAGAACTAATGAAAAACTGTTTTTT
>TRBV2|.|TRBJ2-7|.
CASNEPFTAVQYF
TGTGCCAGCAACGAGCCCTTTACAGCGGTGCAGTACTTC
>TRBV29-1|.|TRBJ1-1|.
CSVDLGLSTEAFF
TGCAGCGTTGATCTGGGGCTCAGTACTGAAGCTTTCTTT
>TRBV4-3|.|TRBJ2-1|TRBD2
CASSQSIRGRHSEQFF
TGCGCCAGCAGCCAAAGTATACGCGGGAGACACAGTGAGCAGTTCTTC